Shown below are 6 T cell receptor beta chains from a single sample sequenced in a study of neurological immune-mediated disorders (dated by TCRdb to between 2018 and 2020). Libraries were built with 5' RACE. This sample was sequenced with an Illumina HiSeq 2500. TCRdb reran the public reads through fastp at Q25 and MiXCR, keeping productive beta chains. Merged by CDR3 protein, the rows form single entries marked with the most common genes and DNA. The sample includes 50,000 to 75,000 distinct CDR3 sequences, with about 13% observed a single time. The top ten clones comprise around a tenth of the sample. Sequencing used PBMCs. The receptors were gathered from a woman aged 60-75 years with HTLV-1-associated myelopathy (HAM/TSP).

Details on this clonotype: Sequence at one end of the junction differs from germline and may be a read error. The rearrangement links TRBV5-1 to TRBJ2-5, with 13 bases that match TRBD2. CDR1 SGHRS and CDR2 YFSETQ come from the germline V gene. The CDR3 is made up of 18 amino acids. CDR3 protein: CANSSGLAGVGYQETQYF. DNA of the CDR3: TGCGCCAACAGCTCCGGACTAGCGGGAGTGGGTTACCAAGAGACCCAGTACTTC.

This clonotype was seen ten or more times. This chain uses TRBV2 with TRBJ2-3; maybe TRBD2 (5 bases). CDR1 is SNHLY, CDR2 FYNNEI, per germline. The CDR3 length is 14 residues. Trimming pared 3 bases from V and 1 base from J, leaving 8 bases between. CDR3 amino acids: CASSETGGTDTQYF. The CDR3 DNA follows: TGTGCCAGCAGTGAGACCGGGGGCACAGATACGCAGTATTTT. The whole variable domain, remainder taken from reference TRBV2 and TRBJ2-3, is EPEVTQTPSHQVTQMGQEVILRCVPISNHLYFYWYRQILGQKVEFLVSFYNNEISEKSEIFDDQFSVERPDGSNFTLKIRSTKLEDSAMYFCASSETGGTDTQYFGPGTRLTVL.

This clonotype was counted ten times or more. This chain connects TRBV11-2 to TRBJ1-1; 8 bases agree with TRBD1. Germline assignment: CDR1 SGHAT and CDR2 FQNNGV. The CDR3 sequence is 15 residues long. The ends lost 2 bases at V and 5 bases at J; junction bases unmatched: 7. The CDR3 loop reads CASSLLSQGETEAFF. The CDR3 DNA reads as TGTGCCAGCAGCTTACTCTCACAGGGGGAGACTGAAGCTTTCTTT.

This clonotype occurred many times. The CDR3 coding sequence is TGTGCCTCCCGGGGGGATTCTAACTATGGCTACACCTTC. This sequence encodes CASRGDSNYGYTF. J is TRBJ1-2 and V is TRBV12-3 or TRBV12-4, with a weak D call TRBD1 (5 bases). The CDR3 is made up of 13 amino acids. Trimming left V 11 bases short and J 0 bases short, with 13 bases between.

This clonotype was observed at least ten times. The chain carries TRBV10-2 and TRBJ2-2; possibly TRBD2 for D (5 bases). Germline-derived CDR1 and CDR2 are WSHSY and SAAADI. This CDR3 is built from 16 residues. V lost 3 bases and J lost 4, with 15 bases in between. DNA for the CDR3: TGCGCCAGCAGTGATCCCGGGATCGCGGGCACCGGGGAGCTGTTTTTT. Its translation is CASSDPGIAGTGELFF.

In this sample, this clonotype turned up many times. V usage is TRBV9 and J usage is TRBJ2-1; 10 bases line up with TRBD2. The CDR3 extends over 14 amino acids. J was trimmed by 4 bases and V by 3 bases; bases with no gene match: 1. The germline V gene has CDR1 SGDLS and CDR2 YYNGEE. CDR3 loop: CASSGTSGYNEQFF. CDR3 DNA sequence: TGTGCCAGCAGCGGGACTAGCGGTTACAATGAGCAGTTCTTC.